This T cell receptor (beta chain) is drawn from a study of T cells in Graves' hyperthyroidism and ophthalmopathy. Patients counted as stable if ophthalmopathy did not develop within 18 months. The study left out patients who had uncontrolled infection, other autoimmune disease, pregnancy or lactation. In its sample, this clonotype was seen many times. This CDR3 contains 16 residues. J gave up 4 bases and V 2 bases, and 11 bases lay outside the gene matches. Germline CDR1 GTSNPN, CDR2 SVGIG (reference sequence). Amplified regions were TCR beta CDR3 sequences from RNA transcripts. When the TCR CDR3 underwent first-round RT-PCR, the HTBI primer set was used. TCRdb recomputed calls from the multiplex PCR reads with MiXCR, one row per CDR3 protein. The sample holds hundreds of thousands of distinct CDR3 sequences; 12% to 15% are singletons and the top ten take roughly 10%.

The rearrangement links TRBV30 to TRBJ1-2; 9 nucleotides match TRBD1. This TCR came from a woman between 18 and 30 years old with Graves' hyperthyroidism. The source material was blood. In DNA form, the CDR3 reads TGTGCCTGGAGTTCCCCGGGACAGGGTGTTGCCTATGGCTACACCTTC. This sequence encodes CAWSSPGQGVAYGYTF.